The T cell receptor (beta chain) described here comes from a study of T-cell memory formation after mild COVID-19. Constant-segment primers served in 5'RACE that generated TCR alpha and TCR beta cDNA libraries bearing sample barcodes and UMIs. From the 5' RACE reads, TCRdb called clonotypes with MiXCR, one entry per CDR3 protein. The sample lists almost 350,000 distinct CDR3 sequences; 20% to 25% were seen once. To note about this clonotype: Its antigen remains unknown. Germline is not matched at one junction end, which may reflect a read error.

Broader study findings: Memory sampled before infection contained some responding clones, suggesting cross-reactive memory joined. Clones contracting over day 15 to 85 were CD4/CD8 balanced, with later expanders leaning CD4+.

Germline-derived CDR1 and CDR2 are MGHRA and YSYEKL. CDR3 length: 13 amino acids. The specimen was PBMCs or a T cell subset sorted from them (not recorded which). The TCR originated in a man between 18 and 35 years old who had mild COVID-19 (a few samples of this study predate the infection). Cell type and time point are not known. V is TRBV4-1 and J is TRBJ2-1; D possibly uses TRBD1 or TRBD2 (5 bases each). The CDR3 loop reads CASSQDIWDPTIF. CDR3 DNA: TGCGCCAGCAGCCAAGACATTTGGGACCCAACTATCTTC.